The rows below give T cell receptor beta chains drawn from one sample of a study of blood T cell repertoires in COVID-19. Repertoires were generated with immunoSEQ multiplex PCR, while TCRdb's copy carries only in-frame clones and drops some. Here the sample spans 200,000 or so clones, roughly 80% being singletons. The sample consisted of PBMCs or T cells enriched from blood (not recorded which). These receptor sequences come from a woman aged 40 to 50 with acute COVID-19. CDR3s include the opening cysteine and the closing phenylalanine or tryptophan. A D gene is named only where the DNA matches it firmly.

D	V	J	CDR3
-	TRBV6-5	TRBJ1-2	CASSSGAGYGYTF
-	TRBV6-1	TRBJ1-1	CASSEAAGGPNTEAFF
-	TRBV9	TRBJ2-3	CASGQGKLTDTQYF
TRBD2	TRBV27	TRBJ2-5	CASSQLAGGQETQYF
-	TRBV4-1	TRBJ2-1	CASSPRALDNEQFF
-	TRBV15	TRBJ2-1	CATSRDHGPPQEQFF
TRBD1	TRBV6-5	TRBJ2-3	CASSYTQGVVTDTQYF
TRBD1	TRBV4-1	TRBJ2-2	CASSLLVGGQGSPANTGELFF
-	TRBV7-6	TRBJ2-3	CASSPGGGAYADTQYF
TRBD1	TRBV30	TRBJ1-2	CAWNPGQGYGYTF
TRBD2	TRBV29-1	TRBJ2-5	CSVVSGRNQETQYF
TRBD2	TRBV7-2	TRBJ2-2	CASSLLAGGEAGELFF
TRBD2	TRBV5-5	TRBJ2-1	CASSRAGDSYNEQFF
-	TRBV9	TRBJ2-3	CASSSSDSGDTQYF
-	TRBV19	TRBJ2-7	CASSIFGDRNSYEQYF
-	TRBV7-9	TRBJ1-4	CASSLEGRGEKLFF
-	TRBV28	TRBJ2-2	CASIPSNSGGELFF
TRBD1	TRBV6-2/TRBV6-3	TRBJ1-2	CASSHTRARQGKYGYTF
TRBD2	TRBV28	TRBJ2-1	CASSLPSGSRNEQFF
TRBD1	TRBV5-6	TRBJ2-7	CASSLVGTGSYEQYF
-	TRBV5-1	TRBJ1-2	CASSLTTGQSYGYTF
TRBD1	TRBV2	TRBJ1-2	CASSFDRDYGYTF
TRBD1	TRBV11-2	TRBJ1-2	CASSKNNRGGYGYTF
-	TRBV5-6	TRBJ1-1	CASSLGTAMNTEAFF
TRBD1	TRBV7-9	TRBJ2-2	CASSARDRGITGELFF
-	TRBV5-1	TRBJ2-7	CASSLEEASTYEQYF
-	TRBV6-2/TRBV6-3	TRBJ2-3	CASSPSGRSTDTQYF
-	TRBV30	TRBJ2-7	CAWSDGGYEQYF